These 4 T cell receptor beta chains share one sample of origin, sequenced in a study of T cell repertoires in ileal Crohn's disease. Assay: immunoSEQ multiplex PCR; the TCRdb copy retains only in-frame clones and omits some. The profile shows under 6,500 clones, almost 85% of them singletons. The specimen sequenced was ileal tissue. These receptors were collected from an adult with Crohn's disease.

This clone was counted a few times. V is TRBV19 and J is TRBJ2-1; 10 bases align to TRBD2. The germline CDR1 and CDR2 sequences are LNHDA and SQIVND (reference sequence). Trimming cost V 2 bases and J 12 bases; bases outside gene matches: 13. This CDR3 region has 16 residues. The CDR3 coding sequence is TGTGCCAGTAGTATACCGGATAGGACTAGCGGCCGGGGGCAGTTCTTC. Protein product: CASSIPDRTSGRGQFF.

The chain carries TRBV19 and TRBJ1-6; D call uncertain. The germline V and J ends were trimmed by 6 bases and 7 bases, with 28 bases remaining between them. The germline V gene has CDR1 LNHDA and CDR2 SQIVND (reference sequence). The CDR3 sequence is 19 residues long. The CDR3 here is CASSPPQGRRSQGNSPLHF. Here the CDR3 DNA reads TGTGCCAGTAGCCCCCCGCAAGGGCGGAGGTCCCAAGGAAATTCACCCCTCCACTTT.

A single count supports this clone. This chain joins TRBV7-3 and TRBJ2-6; D uncertain. Looked up from germline, CDR1 is SGHTA and CDR2 is FQGTGA. The CDR3 totals 15 residues. V was shortened by 4 bases and J by 0 bases, with 7 bases between the two germline ends. CDR3 in DNA: TGTGCCAGCAGCTCTCCTGTCTCTGGGGCCAACGTCCTGACTTTC. Amino acid sequence: CASSSPVSGANVLTF.

This chain connects TRBV7-9 to TRBJ2-3; a weak D match, TRBD2 (6 bases). The CDR3 has 15 residues. Trimming left V 1 base short and J 3 bases short, with 11 bases between. The V gene's germline CDR1 is SEHNR and CDR2 FQNEAQ (reference sequence). The CDR3 loop is CASSLVSGGTDTQYF. DNA of the CDR3: TGTGCCAGCAGCTTAGTCTCCGGGGGAACAGATACGCAGTATTTT.